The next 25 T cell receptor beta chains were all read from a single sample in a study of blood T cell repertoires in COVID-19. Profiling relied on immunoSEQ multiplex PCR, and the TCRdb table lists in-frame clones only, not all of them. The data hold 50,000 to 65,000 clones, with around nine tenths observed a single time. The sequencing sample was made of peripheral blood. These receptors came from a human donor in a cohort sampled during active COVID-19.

CDR3 sequence reads: CASSLGTVNTEAFF. The DNA of the CDR3 is TGTGCCAGCAGCCTCGGGACTGTGAACACTGAAGCTTTCTTT. The rearrangement joins TRBV28 to TRBJ1-1; weak D call: TRBD1 (5 bases). Trimming removed 6 bases from V and 0 bases from J, with 11 bases in between. Germline V gene lookup returns CDR1 MDHEN and CDR2 SYDVKM. This CDR3 has 14 residues.

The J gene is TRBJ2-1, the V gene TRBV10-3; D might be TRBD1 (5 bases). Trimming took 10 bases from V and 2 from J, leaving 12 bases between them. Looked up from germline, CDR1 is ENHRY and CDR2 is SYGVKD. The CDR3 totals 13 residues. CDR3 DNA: TGTGCCAGCCAGGGTAGTACCTACAATGAGCAGTTCTTC. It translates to CASQGSTYNEQFF.

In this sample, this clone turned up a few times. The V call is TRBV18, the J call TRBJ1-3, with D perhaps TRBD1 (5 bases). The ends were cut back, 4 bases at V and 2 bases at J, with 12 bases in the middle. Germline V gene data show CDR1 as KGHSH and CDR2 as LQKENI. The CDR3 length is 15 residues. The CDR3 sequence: CASSRGGTAGNTIYF. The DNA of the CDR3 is TGTGCCAGCTCACGCGGGGGAACAGCTGGAAACACCATATATTTT.

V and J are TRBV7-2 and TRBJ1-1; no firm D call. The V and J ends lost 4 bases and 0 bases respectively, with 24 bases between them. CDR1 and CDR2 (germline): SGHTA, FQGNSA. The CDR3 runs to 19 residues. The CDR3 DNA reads TGTGCCAGCAGCTCCACGTTACGAGGTTTAGGTCATATGAACACTGAAGCTTTCTTT. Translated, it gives CASSSTLRGLGHMNTEAFF.

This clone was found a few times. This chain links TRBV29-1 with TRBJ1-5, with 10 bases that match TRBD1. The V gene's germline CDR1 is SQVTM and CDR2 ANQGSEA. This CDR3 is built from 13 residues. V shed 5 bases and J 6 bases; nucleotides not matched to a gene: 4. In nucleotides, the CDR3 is TGCAGCGTTTTGGACAGGGGGGTTCAGCCCCAGCATTTT. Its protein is CSVLDRGVQPQHF. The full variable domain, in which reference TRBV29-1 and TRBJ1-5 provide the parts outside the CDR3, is SAVISQKPSRDICQRGTSLTIQCQVDSQVTMMFWYRQQPGQSLTLIATANQGSEATYESGFVIDKFPISRPNLTFSTLTVSNMSPEDSSIYLCSVLDRGVQPQHFGDGTRLSIL.

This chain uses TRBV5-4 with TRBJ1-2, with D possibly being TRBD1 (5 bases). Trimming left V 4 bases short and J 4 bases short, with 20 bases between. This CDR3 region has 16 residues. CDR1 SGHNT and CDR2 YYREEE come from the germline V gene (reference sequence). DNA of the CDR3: TGTGCCAGCAGCCCCGGGGGGAGCACACTAACCTATGGCTACACCTTC. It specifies CASSPGGSTLTYGYTF.

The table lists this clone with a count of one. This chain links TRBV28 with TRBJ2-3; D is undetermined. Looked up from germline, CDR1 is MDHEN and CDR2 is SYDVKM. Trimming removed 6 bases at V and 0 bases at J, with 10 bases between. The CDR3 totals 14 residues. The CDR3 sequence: CASSQISSTDTQYF. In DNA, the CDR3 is TGTGCCAGCAGCCAGATTTCGAGCACAGATACGCAGTATTTT.

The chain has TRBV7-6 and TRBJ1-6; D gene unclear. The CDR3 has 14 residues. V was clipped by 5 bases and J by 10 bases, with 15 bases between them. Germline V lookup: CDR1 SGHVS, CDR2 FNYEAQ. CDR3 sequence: CASSLRVSESPLHF. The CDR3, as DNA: TGTGCCAGCAGCCTACGGGTGAGCGAGTCACCCCTCCACTTT.

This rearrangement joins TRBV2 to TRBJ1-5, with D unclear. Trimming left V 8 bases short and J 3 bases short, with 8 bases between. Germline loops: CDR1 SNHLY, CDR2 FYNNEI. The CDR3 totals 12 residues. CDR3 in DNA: TGTGCCAGCGGGAGCAACAATCAGCCCCAGCATTTT. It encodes CASGSNNQPQHF.

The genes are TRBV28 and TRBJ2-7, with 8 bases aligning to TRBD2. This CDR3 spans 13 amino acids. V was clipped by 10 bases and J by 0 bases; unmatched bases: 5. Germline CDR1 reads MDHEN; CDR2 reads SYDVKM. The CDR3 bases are TGTGCCACGAGCGGGGGAACCTCCTACGAGCAGTACTTC. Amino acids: CATSGGTSYEQYF.

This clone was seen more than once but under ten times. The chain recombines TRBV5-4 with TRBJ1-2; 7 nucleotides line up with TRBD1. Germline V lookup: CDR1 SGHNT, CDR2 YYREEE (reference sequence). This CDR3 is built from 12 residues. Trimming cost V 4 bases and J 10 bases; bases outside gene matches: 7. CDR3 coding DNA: TGTGCCAGCAGCCCACAGGGGCCAGTCTACACCTTC. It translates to CASSPQGPVYTF.

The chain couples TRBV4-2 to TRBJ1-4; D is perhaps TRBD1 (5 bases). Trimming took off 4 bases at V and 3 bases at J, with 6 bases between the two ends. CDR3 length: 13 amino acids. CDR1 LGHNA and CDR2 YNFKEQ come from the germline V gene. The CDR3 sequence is CASSPGANEKLFF. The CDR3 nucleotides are TGTGCCAGCAGCCCGGGGGCTAATGAAAAACTGTTTTTT.

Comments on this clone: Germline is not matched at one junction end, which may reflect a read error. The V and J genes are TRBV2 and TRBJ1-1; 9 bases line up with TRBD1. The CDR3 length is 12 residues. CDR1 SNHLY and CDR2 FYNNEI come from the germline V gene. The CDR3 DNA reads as TGTGCCAGCAAGGGGGGGGGACAGGGAGGTGATTTT. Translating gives CASKGGGQGGDF.

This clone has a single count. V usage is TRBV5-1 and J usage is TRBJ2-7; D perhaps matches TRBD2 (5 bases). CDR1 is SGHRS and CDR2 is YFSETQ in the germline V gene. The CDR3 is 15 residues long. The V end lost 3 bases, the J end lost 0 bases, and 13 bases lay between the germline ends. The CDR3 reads CASSWRSGLSYEQYF. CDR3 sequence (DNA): TGCGCCAGCAGCTGGAGGAGCGGACTCTCCTACGAGCAGTACTTC.

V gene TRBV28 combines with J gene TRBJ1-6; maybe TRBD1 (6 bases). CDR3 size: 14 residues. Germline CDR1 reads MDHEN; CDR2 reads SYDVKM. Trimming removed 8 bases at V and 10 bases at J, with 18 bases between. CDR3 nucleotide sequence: TGTGCCAGCTCCCAGGGGCTTGAAGGATCACCCCTCCACTTT. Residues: CASSQGLEGSPLHF. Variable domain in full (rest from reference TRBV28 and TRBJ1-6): DVKVTQSSRYLVKRTGEKVFLECVQDMDHENMFWYRQDPGLGLRLIYFSYDVKMKEKGDIPEGYSVSREKKERFSLILESASTNQTSMYLCASSQGLEGSPLHFGNGTRLTVT.

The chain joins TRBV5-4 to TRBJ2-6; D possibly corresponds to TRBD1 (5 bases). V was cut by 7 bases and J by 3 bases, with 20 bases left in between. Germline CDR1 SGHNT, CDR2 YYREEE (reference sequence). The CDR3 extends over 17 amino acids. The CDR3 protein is CASGATGQSVGANVLTF. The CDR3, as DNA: TGTGCCAGCGGGGCCACCGGACAATCTGTTGGGGCCAACGTCCTGACTTTC. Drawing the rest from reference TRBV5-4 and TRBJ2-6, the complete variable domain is ETGVTQSPTHLIKTRGQQVTLRCSSQSGHNTVSWYQQALGQGPQFIFQYYREEENGRGNFPPRFSGLQFPNYSSELNVNALELDDSALYLCASGATGQSVGANVLTFGAGSRLTVL.

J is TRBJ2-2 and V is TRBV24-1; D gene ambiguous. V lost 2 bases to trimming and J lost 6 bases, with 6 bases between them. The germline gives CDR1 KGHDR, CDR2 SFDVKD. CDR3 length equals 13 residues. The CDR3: CATSDSPSGELFF. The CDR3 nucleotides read TGTGCCACCAGTGATTCCCCATCCGGGGAGCTGTTTTTT.

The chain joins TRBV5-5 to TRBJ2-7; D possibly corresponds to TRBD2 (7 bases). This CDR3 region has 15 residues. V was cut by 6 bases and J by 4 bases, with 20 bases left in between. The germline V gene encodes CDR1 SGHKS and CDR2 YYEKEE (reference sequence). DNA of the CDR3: TGTGCCAGCACCCGTCGGGCGGGGGCGGGGTACGAGCAGTACTTC. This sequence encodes CASTRRAGAGYEQYF.

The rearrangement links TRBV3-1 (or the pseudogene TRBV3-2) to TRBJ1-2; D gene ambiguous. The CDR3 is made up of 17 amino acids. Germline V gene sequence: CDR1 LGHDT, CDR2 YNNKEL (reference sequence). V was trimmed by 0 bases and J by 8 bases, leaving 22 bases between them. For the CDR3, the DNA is TGTGCCAGCAGCCAAGATTCTCCCTCTCTTTCCCTTCGGGGCTACACCTTC. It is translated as CASSQDSPSLSLRGYTF.

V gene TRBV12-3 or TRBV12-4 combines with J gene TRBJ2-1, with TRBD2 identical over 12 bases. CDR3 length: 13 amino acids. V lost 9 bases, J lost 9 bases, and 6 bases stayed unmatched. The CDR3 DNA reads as TGTGCCAGTCGACTAGCGGGAGCCCCTGAGCAGTTCTTC. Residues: CASRLAGAPEQFF.

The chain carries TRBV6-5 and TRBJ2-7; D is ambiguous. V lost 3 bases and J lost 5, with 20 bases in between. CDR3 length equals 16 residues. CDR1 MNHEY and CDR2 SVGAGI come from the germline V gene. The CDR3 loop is CASSYRIDFRPHEQYF. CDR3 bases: TGTGCCAGCAGTTATCGTATTGACTTCCGACCCCACGAGCAGTACTTC.

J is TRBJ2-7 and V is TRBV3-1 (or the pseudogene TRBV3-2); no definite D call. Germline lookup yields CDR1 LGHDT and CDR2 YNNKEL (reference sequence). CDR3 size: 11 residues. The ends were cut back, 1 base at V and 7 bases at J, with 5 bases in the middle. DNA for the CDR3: TGTGCCAGCAGCCAAGGTTATGAGCAGTACTTC. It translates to CASSQGYEQYF.

The DNA for the CDR3 is TGTGCCACCAGCAGAGATGGAGGGTTCGGCACAGATACGCAGTATTTT. Translation gives CATSRDGGFGTDTQYF. The chain joins TRBV15 to TRBJ2-3, with a tentative D call TRBD2 (6 bases). This CDR3 comprises 16 residues. V lost 0 bases, J lost 1 base, and 11 bases lay in between. Germline CDR1 is LNHNV and CDR2 is YYDKDF (reference sequence).

The CDR3 loop reads CASSLELAGGSGELFF. In DNA form, the CDR3 reads TGTGCCAGCAGCTTAGAACTAGCGGGAGGGTCCGGGGAGCTGTTTTTT. V usage is TRBV7-8 and J usage is TRBJ2-2; TRBD2 matches at 13 bases. CDR3 size: 16 residues. Germline V gene sequence: CDR1 SGHVS, CDR2 FQNEAQ. V was pared by 1 base and J by 6 bases, with 2 bases of the junction left unmatched. The variable domain in full, with the rest retrieved from reference TRBV7-8 and TRBJ2-2, is GAGVSQSPRYKVAKRGQDVALRCDPISGHVSLFWYQQALGQGPEFLTYFQNEAQLDKSGLPSDRFFAERPEGSVSTLKIQRTQQEDSAVYLCASSLELAGGSGELFFGEGSRLTVL.

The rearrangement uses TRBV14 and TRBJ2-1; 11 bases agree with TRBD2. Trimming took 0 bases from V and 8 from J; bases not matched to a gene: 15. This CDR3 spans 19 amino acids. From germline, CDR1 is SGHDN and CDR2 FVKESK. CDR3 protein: CASSQEISSGGAGAHEQFF. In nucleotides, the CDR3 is TGTGCCAGCAGCCAAGAAATAAGTAGCGGGGGGGCCGGGGCCCATGAGCAGTTCTTC. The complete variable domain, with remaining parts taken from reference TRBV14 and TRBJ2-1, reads EAGVTQFPSHSVIEKGQTVTLRCDPISGHDNLYWYRRVMGKEIKFLLHFVKESKQDESGMPNNRFLAERTGGTYSTLKVQPAELEDSGVYFCASSQEISSGGAGAHEQFFGPGTRLTVL.